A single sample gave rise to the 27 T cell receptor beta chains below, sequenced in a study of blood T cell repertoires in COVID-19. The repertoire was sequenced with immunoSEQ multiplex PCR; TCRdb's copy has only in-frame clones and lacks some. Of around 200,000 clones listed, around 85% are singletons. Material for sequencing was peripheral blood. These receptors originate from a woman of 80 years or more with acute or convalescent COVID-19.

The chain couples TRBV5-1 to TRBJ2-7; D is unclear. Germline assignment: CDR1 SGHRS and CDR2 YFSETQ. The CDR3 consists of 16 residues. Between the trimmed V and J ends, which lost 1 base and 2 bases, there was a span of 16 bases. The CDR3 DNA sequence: TGCGCCAGCAGCTTGCGTCCCCAATCACTACCCTACGAGCAGTACTTC. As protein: CASSLRPQSLPYEQYF.

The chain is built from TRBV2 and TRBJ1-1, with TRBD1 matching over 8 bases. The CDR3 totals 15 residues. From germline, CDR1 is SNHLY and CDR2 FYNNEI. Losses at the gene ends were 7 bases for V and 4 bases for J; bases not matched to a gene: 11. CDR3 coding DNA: TGTGCCAGCAACAAGATCCCAGGGGGCCTCACTGAAGCTTTCTTT. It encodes CASNKIPGGLTEAFF.

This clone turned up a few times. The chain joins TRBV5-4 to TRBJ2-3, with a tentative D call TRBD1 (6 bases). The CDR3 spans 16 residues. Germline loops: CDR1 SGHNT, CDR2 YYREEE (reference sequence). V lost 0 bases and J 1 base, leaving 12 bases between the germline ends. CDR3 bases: TGTGCCAGCAGCTTGGACGGGACACCTCGCACAGATACGCAGTATTTT. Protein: CASSLDGTPRTDTQYF.

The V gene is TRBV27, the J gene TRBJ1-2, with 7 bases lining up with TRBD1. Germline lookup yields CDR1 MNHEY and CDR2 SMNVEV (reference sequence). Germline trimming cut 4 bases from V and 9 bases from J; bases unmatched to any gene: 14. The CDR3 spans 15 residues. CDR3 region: CASSSPHRGQRSYTF. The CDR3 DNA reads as TGTGCCAGCAGTTCCCCCCACAGGGGCCAGAGGAGCTACACCTTC.

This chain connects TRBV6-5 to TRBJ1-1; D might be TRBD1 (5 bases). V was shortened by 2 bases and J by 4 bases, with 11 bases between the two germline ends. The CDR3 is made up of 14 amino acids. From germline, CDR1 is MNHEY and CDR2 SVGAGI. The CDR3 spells CASSYRAQGTEAFF. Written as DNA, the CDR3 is TGTGCCAGCAGTTACCGGGCGCAGGGCACTGAAGCTTTCTTT.

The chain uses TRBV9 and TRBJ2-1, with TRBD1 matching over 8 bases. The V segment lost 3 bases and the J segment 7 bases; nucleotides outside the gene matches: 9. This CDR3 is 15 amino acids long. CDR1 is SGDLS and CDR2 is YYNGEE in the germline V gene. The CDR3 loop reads CASSAPRGRVNEQFF. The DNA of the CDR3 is TGTGCCAGCAGCGCCCCCAGGGGGCGCGTGAATGAGCAGTTCTTC. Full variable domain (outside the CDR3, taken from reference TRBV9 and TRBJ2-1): DSGVTQTPKHLITATGQRVTLRCSPRSGDLSVYWYQQSLDQGLQFLIQYYNGEERAKGNILERFSAQQFPDLHSELNLSSLELGDSALYFCASSAPRGRVNEQFFGPGTRLTVL.

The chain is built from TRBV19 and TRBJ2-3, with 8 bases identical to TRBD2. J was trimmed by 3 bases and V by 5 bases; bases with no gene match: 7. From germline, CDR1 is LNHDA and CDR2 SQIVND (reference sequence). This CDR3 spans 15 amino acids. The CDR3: CASSGTASGTDTQYF. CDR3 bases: TGTGCCAGTAGTGGCACGGCTAGCGGGACAGATACGCAGTATTTT.

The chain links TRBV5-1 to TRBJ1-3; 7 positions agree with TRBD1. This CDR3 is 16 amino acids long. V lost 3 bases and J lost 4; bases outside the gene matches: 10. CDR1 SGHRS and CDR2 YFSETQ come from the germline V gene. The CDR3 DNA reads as TGCGCCAGCAGCTGGGGACCGGGACAGCAAGGAAACACCATATATTTT. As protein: CASSWGPGQQGNTIYF.

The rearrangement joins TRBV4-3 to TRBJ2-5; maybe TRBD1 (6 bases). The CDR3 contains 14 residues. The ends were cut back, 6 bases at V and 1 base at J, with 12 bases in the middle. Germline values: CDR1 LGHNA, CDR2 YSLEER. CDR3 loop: CASSLRGIQETQYF. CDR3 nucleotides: TGCGCCAGCAGTTTAAGGGGGATCCAAGAGACCCAGTACTTC.

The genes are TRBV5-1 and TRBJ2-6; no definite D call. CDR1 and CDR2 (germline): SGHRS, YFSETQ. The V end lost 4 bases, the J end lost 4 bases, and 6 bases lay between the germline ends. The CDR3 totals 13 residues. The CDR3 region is CASSPQGANVLTF. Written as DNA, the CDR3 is TGCGCCAGCAGCCCCCAAGGGGCCAACGTCCTGACTTTC.

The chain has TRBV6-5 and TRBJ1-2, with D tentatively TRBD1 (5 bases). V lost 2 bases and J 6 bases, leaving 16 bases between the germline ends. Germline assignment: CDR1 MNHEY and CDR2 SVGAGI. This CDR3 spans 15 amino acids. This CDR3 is CASSYTGFGGNGYTF. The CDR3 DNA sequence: TGTGCCAGCAGTTACACGGGGTTCGGGGGGAATGGCTACACCTTC.

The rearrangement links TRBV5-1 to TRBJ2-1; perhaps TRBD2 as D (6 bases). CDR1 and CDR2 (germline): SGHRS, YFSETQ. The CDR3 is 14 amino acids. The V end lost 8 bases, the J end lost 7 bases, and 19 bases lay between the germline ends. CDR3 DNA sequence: TGCGCCAGTGGCGCCACCCTAGCGTCAAATGAGCAGTTCTTC. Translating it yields CASGATLASNEQFF.

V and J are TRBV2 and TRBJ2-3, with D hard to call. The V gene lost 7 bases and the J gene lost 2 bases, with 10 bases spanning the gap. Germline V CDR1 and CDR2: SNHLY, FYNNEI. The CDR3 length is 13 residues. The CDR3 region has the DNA TGTGCCAGCATGATAGACACCACAGATACGCAGTATTTT. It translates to CASMIDTTDTQYF.

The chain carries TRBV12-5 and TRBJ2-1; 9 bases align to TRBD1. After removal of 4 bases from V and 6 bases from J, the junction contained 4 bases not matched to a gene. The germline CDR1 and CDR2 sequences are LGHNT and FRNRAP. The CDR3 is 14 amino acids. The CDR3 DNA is TGTGCTAGTGGTTACAGGGGGCGCCGCAATGAGCAGTTCTTC. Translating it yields CASGYRGRRNEQFF. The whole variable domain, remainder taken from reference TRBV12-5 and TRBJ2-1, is DARVTQTPRHKVTEMGQEVTMRCQPILGHNTVFWYRQTMMQGLELLAYFRNRAPLDDSGMPKDRFSAEMPDATLATLKIQPSEPRDSAVYFCASGYRGRRNEQFFGPGTRLTVL.

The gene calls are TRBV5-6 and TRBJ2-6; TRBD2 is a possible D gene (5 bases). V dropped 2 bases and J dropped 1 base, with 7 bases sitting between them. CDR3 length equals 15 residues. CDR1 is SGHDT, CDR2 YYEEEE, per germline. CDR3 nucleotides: TGTGCCAGCAGCTTTCGGACTTCTGGGGCCAACGTCCTGACTTTC. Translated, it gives CASSFRTSGANVLTF.

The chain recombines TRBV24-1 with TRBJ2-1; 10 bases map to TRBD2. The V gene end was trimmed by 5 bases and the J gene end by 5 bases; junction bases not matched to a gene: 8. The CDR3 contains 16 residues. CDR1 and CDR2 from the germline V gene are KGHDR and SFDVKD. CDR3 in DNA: TGTGCCACCAGTGCCCGAGCGGGGGGGTCCCACAATGAGCAGTTCTTC. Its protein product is CATSARAGGSHNEQFF.

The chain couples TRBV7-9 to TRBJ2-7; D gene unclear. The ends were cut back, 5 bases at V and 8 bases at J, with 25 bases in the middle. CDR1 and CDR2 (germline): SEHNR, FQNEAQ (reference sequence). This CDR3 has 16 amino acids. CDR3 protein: CASSPQIVGSLRQQYF. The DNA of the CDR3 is TGTGCCAGCAGCCCCCAGATAGTAGGTTCACTGAGGCAGCAGTACTTC.

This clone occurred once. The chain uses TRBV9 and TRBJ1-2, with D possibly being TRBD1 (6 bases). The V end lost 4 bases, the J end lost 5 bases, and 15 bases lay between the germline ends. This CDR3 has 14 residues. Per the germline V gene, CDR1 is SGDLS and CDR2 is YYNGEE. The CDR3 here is CASSPAGGGYGYTF. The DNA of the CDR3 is TGTGCCAGCAGCCCAGCGGGGGGCGGTTATGGCTACACCTTC.

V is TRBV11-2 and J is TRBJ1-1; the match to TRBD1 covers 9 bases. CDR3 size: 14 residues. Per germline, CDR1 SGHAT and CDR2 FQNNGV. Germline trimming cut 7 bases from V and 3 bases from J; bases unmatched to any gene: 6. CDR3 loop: CASNTGGVDTEAFF. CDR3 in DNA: TGTGCCAGCAATACAGGGGGCGTGGACACTGAAGCTTTCTTT. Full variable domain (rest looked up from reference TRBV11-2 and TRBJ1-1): EAGVAQSPRYKIIEKRQSVAFWCNPISGHATLYWYQQILGQGPKLLIQFQNNGVVDDSQLPKDRFSAERLKGVDSTLKIQPAKLEDSAVYLCASNTGGVDTEAFFGQGTRLTVV.

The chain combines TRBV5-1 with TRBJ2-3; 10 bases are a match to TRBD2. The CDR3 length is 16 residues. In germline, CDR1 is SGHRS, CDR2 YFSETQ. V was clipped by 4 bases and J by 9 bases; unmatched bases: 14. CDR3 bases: TGCGCCAGCAGCGCCGCCGCCAGCGGGGGGGCCGGGACGCAGTATTTT. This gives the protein CASSAAASGGAGTQYF.

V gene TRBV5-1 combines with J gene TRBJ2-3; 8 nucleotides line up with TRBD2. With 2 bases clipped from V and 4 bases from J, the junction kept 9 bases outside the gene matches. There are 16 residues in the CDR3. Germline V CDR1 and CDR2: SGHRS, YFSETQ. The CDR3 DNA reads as TGCGCCAGCAGCTTCCCCGGGGGGGGCGTTTCAGATACGCAGTATTTT. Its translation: CASSFPGGGVSDTQYF.

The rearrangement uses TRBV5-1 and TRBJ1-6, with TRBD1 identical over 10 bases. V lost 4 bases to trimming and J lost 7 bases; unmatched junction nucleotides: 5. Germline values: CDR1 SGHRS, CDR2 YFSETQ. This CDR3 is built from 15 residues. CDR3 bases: TGCGCCAGCAGCGTGGGACAGGGGTCCAATTCACCCCTCCACTTT. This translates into CASSVGQGSNSPLHF.

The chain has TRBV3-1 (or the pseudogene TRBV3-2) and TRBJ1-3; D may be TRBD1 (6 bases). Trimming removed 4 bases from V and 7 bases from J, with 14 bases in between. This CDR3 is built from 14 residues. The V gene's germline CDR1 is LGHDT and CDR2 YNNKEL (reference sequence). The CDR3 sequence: CASSRGGTGNTIYF. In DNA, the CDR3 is TGTGCCAGCAGCCGAGGGGGAACAGGGAACACCATATATTTT.

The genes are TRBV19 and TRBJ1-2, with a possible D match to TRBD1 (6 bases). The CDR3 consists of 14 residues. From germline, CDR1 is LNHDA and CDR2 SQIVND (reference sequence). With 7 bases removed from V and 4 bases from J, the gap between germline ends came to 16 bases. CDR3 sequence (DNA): TGTGCCAGTAAAGAACAGGGCGATGGCTATGGCTACACCTTC. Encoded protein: CASKEQGDGYGYTF.

The CDR3 protein is CASSYQPGLAGHEQFF. The CDR3 region has the DNA TGTGCCAGCAGTTACCAACCGGGACTAGCCGGGCATGAGCAGTTCTTC. The chain couples TRBV6-5 to TRBJ2-1, with 9 bases identical to TRBD2. Germline loops: CDR1 MNHEY, CDR2 SVGAGI. V shed 2 bases, J shed 8 bases, and the junction held 10 bases outside the gene matches. The CDR3 has 16 residues.

The CDR3 spells CASSFRTGGTDTQYF. As DNA, the CDR3 is TGTGCCAGCAGCTTTCGGACAGGAGGCACAGATACGCAGTATTTT. The V call is TRBV13, the J call TRBJ2-3; 7 bases are a match to TRBD1. CDR1 and CDR2 from the germline V gene are PRHDT and FYEKMQ (reference sequence). Losses at the gene ends were 3 bases for V and 1 base for J; bases not matched to a gene: 4. The CDR3 spans 15 residues.

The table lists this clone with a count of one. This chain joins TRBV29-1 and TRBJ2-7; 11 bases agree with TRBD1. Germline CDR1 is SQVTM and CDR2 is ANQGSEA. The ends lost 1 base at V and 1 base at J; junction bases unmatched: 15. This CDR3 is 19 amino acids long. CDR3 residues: CSVEVGTGGKREVSYEQYF. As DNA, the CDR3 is TGCAGCGTTGAAGTTGGGACAGGGGGAAAGCGGGAGGTATCCTACGAGCAGTACTTC.